The T cell receptor beta chain described here comes from a study of CD8+ T cells in alopecia areata. Turning to the study itself: Each of the treated patients was given oral tofacitinib, 5 to 10 mg twice daily, for moderate-to-severe alopecia areata.

Extracted RNA was reverse transcribed into cDNA, the sequencing template. TCRdb keeps only in-frame clones here, not all; method: immunoSEQ multiplex PCR. The table includes roughly 150,000 clones, roughly 54% detected once. The V segment lost 6 bases and the J segment 2 bases; nucleotides outside the gene matches: 4. The germline V gene encodes CDR1 SQVTM and CDR2 ANQGSEA. The CDR3 totals 13 residues. Regarding treatment: oral pan-JAK inhibitor, 5-10 mg twice daily. The study, taken as a whole, reports: In scalp and blood, many expanded lesional clones persisted during tofacitinib.

Comment on this clone: No antigen is known for it.

The sequencing here drew on CD8+ T cells sorted from blood, taken at week 4, from a patient treated with tofacitinib. The TCR sequence derives from a human donor with alopecia areata. This chain uses TRBV29-1 with TRBJ2-4; TRBD1 aligns across 7 bases. For the CDR3, the DNA is TGCAGCGTGGAACAGGGGACCAAAAACATTCAGTACTTC. It is translated as CSVEQGTKNIQYF.